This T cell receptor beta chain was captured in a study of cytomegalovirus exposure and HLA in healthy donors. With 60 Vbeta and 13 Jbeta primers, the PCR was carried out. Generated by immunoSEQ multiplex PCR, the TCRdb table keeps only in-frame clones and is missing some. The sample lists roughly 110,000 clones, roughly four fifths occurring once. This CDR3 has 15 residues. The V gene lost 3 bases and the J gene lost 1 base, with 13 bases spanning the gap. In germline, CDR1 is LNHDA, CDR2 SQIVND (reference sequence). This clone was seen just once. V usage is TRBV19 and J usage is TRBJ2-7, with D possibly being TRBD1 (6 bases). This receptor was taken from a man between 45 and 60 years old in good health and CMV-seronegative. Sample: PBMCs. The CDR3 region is CASSMGTDSSYEQYF. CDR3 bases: TGTGCCAGTAGTATGGGTACGGACAGTTCCTACGAGCAGTACTTC.